A selection of T cell receptor beta chains follows, all from one sample in a study of blood T cell repertoires in COVID-19. Sequencing was performed with immunoSEQ multiplex PCR; in TCRdb, only in-frame clones are kept and a portion is missing. The sample holds roughly 290,000 clones, approximately 85% seen once. Input material: PBMCs or T cells enriched from blood (not recorded which). These receptors were obtained from a man aged 25-45 years who had recovered from COVID-19. CDR3s include the opening cysteine and the closing phenylalanine or tryptophan. A D gene is named only where the DNA matches it firmly. Some rows mark clone size as missing; the rest say once, few, many or name a class of expanded clone.

D: TRBD1
V: TRBV18
size: NA
J: TRBJ1-2
CDR3: CASSPPGTGQSYTF
DNA: TGTGCCAGCTCACCACCAGGGACAGGTCAGTCCTACACCTTC

D: NA
V: TRBV6-4
size: NA
J: TRBJ1-1
CDR3: CASSRGFGNTEAFF
DNA: TGTGCCAGCAGTCGGGGTTTCGGCAACACTGAAGCTTTCTTT

D: NA
V: TRBV4-2
size: NA
J: TRBJ1-3
CDR3: CASSQVGGRGSGNTIYF
DNA: TGTGCCAGCAGCCAAGTGGGGGGGAGGGGTTCTGGAAACACCATATATTTT

D: TRBD1
V: TRBV6-1
size: NA
J: TRBJ1-2
CDR3: CASSDPGQGTDGYGYTF
DNA: TGTGCCAGCAGTGACCCGGGACAGGGGACGGACGGCTATGGCTACACCTTC

D: NA
V: TRBV30
size: NA
J: TRBJ1-2
CDR3: CAWDRRAGGYTF
DNA: TGTGCCTGGGATAGGAGGGCAGGCGGCTACACCTTC

D: NA
V: TRBV19
size: NA
J: TRBJ1-4
CDR3: CASSTQDNEKLFF
DNA: TGTGCCAGTAGTACCCAGGATAATGAAAAACTGTTTTTT

D: TRBD1
V: TRBV19
size: NA
J: TRBJ2-1
CDR3: CASRTGSYNEQFF
DNA: TGTGCCAGCAGGACAGGGTCTTACAATGAGCAGTTCTTC

D: TRBD1
V: TRBV7-3
size: NA
J: TRBJ2-7
CDR3: CASSLYAGQGIYEQYF
DNA: TGTGCCAGCAGCTTATATGCTGGACAGGGAATCTACGAGCAGTACTTC

D: TRBD1
V: TRBV6-6
size: NA
J: TRBJ1-6
CDR3: CASSYEGQNNSPLHF
DNA: TGTGCCAGCAGTTACGAGGGACAGAATAATTCACCCCTCCACTTT

D: NA
V: TRBV19
size: NA
J: TRBJ1-3
CDR3: CASSMGRTASGNTIYF
DNA: TGTGCCAGTAGTATGGGCAGGACAGCCTCTGGAAACACCATATATTTT

D: NA
V: TRBV6-6
size: NA
J: TRBJ2-3
CDR3: CASMREGVTDTQYF
DNA: TGTGCCAGCATGCGGGAAGGAGTCACAGATACGCAGTATTTT

D: TRBD1
V: TRBV2
size: NA
J: TRBJ1-1
CDR3: CASSDGQGPEAFF
DNA: TGTGCCAGCAGTGATGGACAGGGGCCTGAAGCTTTCTTT

D: TRBD2
V: TRBV5-4
size: NA
J: TRBJ2-1
CDR3: CASSFMRGAINNEQFF
DNA: TGTGCCAGCAGCTTCATGCGGGGGGCAATTAACAATGAGCAGTTCTTC

D: TRBD1
V: TRBV5-1
size: NA
J: TRBJ1-1
CDR3: CASSPPGRLGQGTPEAFF
DNA: TGCGCCAGCAGCCCCCCGGGACGTCTGGGACAGGGTACCCCTGAAGCTTTCTTT

D: NA
V: TRBV5-5
size: NA
J: TRBJ1-2
CDR3: CASSLLTGGNYGYTF
DNA: TGTGCCAGCAGCTTACTGACAGGCGGTAACTATGGCTACACCTTC

D: TRBD2
V: TRBV5-4
size: NA
J: TRBJ2-7
CDR3: CASSSGTSGSYEQYF
DNA: TGTGCCAGCAGCTCCGGGACTAGCGGGAGCTACGAGCAGTACTTC

D: NA
V: TRBV3-1/TRBV3-2
size: NA
J: TRBJ1-2
CDR3: CASSPSGGNYGYTF
DNA: TGTGCCAGCAGTCCATCTGGGGGGAACTATGGCTACACCTTC

D: TRBD1
V: TRBV18
size: few
J: TRBJ2-7
CDR3: CASSPTGTVSYEQYF
DNA: TGTGCCAGCTCACCTACCGGGACAGTCTCCTACGAGCAGTACTTC

D: NA
V: TRBV19
size: NA
J: TRBJ2-5
CDR3: CASSIGVAGGETQYF
DNA: TGTGCCAGTAGTATAGGAGTGGCGGGCGGGGAGACCCAGTACTTC

D: TRBD1
V: TRBV5-6
size: NA
J: TRBJ2-7
CDR3: CASSLGGFGTGENLYF
DNA: TGTGCCAGCAGCTTGGGGGGTTTCGGGACAGGGGAGAATTTGTACTTC

D: NA
V: TRBV6-5
size: NA
J: TRBJ2-1
CDR3: CASSYFRGGNEQFF
DNA: TGTGCCAGCAGTTACTTTAGGGGGGGCAATGAGCAGTTCTTC

D: NA
V: TRBV4-3
size: NA
J: TRBJ2-6
CDR3: CASSQKTSGANVLTF
DNA: TGCGCCAGCAGCCAAAAAACATCTGGGGCCAACGTCCTGACTTTC

D: NA
V: TRBV23-1
size: NA
J: TRBJ2-3
CDR3: CASSQLRDTQYF
DNA: TGCGCCAGCAGTCAATTGCGAGATACGCAGTATTTT

D: NA
V: TRBV6-1
size: NA
J: TRBJ1-1
CDR3: CASSEHVRGGAFF
DNA: TGTGCCAGCAGTGAACATGTCAGGGGTGGCGCTTTCTTT

D: NA
V: TRBV7-3
size: NA
J: TRBJ1-2
CDR3: CASSLGGRGGYTF
DNA: TGTGCCAGCAGCTTAGGAGGGAGGGGTGGCTACACCTTC

D: TRBD1
V: TRBV7-8
size: NA
J: TRBJ1-4
CDR3: CASSGTGAHGEKLFF
DNA: TGTGCCAGCAGCGGGACAGGGGCCCACGGAGAAAAACTGTTTTTT

D: NA
V: TRBV4-1
size: NA
J: TRBJ2-3
CDR3: CASSHYQYPAEAGDTQYF
DNA: TGCGCCAGCAGCCACTACCAATACCCGGCGGAGGCGGGAGATACGCAGTATTTT

D: NA
V: TRBV2
size: NA
J: TRBJ1-4
CDR3: CASTAQGGDEKLFF
DNA: TGTGCCAGCACTGCACAGGGTGGGGATGAAAAACTGTTTTTT

D: TRBD1
V: TRBV9
size: NA
J: TRBJ2-7
CDR3: CASSVGDSSYEQYF
DNA: TGTGCCAGCAGCGTAGGGGACAGTTCCTACGAGCAGTACTTC

D: NA
V: TRBV7-6
size: once
J: TRBJ2-4
CDR3: CASSLDSNIQYF
DNA: TGTGCCAGCAGTTTAGACAGTAACATTCAGTACTTC

D: TRBD1
V: TRBV9
size: once
J: TRBJ2-2
CDR3: CASSRAGGKAGELFF
DNA: TGTGCCAGCAGCAGGGCAGGGGGCAAAGCCGGGGAGCTGTTTTTT

D: TRBD1
V: TRBV6-5
size: few
J: TRBJ1-5
CDR3: CASSPDRGNEPQHF
DNA: TGTGCCAGCAGCCCGGACAGGGGGAATGAGCCCCAGCATTTT

D: TRBD1
V: TRBV6-5
size: NA
J: TRBJ1-3
CDR3: CASRPTGSGNTIYF
DNA: TGTGCCAGCAGGCCGACAGGGAGCGGAAACACCATATATTTT

D: TRBD2
V: TRBV5-1
size: NA
J: TRBJ2-5
CDR3: CASSLATSRRETQYF
DNA: TGCGCCAGCAGCTTGGCGACTAGCCGGAGGGAGACCCAGTACTTC

D: NA
V: TRBV11-3
size: NA
J: TRBJ2-1
CDR3: CASSAPGTLPYNEQFF
DNA: TGTGCCAGCAGCGCCCCCGGGACTCTACCCTACAATGAGCAGTTCTTC

D: NA
V: TRBV5-4
size: NA
J: TRBJ1-1
CDR3: CASSGGLKAYTEAFF
DNA: TGTGCCAGCAGCGGGGGCCTTAAAGCCTACACTGAAGCTTTCTTT

D: NA
V: TRBV6-2/TRBV6-3
size: NA
J: TRBJ1-6
CDR3: CASSRRSFSYNSPLHF
DNA: TGTGCCAGCAGCCGCCGGTCCTTCTCCTATAATTCACCCCTCCACTTT

D: NA
V: TRBV7-8
size: NA
J: TRBJ1-1
CDR3: CASSRGTGSMNTEAFF
DNA: TGTGCCAGCAGCCGAGGGACCGGGAGTATGAACACTGAAGCTTTCTTT

D: NA
V: TRBV30
size: NA
J: TRBJ2-3
CDR3: CAWMTGDTQYF
DNA: TGTGCCTGGATGACTGGTGATACGCAGTATTTT

D: TRBD1
V: TRBV10-3
size: NA
J: TRBJ2-2
CDR3: CATRDRDTGELFF
DNA: TGTGCCACTCGGGACAGGGACACCGGGGAGCTGTTTTTT

D: NA
V: TRBV5-1
size: NA
J: TRBJ2-7
CDR3: CASSLGNSFDEQYF
DNA: TGCGCCAGCAGCTTGGGCAACAGTTTCGACGAGCAGTACTTC

D: TRBD1
V: TRBV24-1
size: NA
J: TRBJ2-7
CDR3: CATSEVGQGTYEQYF
DNA: TGTGCCACCAGTGAGGTCGGACAGGGTACCTACGAGCAGTACTTC

D: NA
V: TRBV9
size: NA
J: TRBJ1-1
CDR3: CASSVGSQLNTEAFF
DNA: TGTGCCAGCAGCGTAGGGTCGCAGTTGAACACTGAAGCTTTCTTT

D: NA
V: TRBV7-9
size: NA
J: TRBJ1-5
CDR3: CASKRGNQPQHF
DNA: TGTGCCAGCAAAAGGGGAAATCAGCCCCAGCATTTT

D: TRBD2
V: TRBV4-2
size: NA
J: TRBJ2-6
CDR3: CASSQEASGGLAGANVLTF
DNA: TGTGCCAGCAGCCAAGAAGCTAGCGGGGGTCTCGCTGGGGCCAACGTCCTGACTTTC

D: NA
V: TRBV19
size: NA
J: TRBJ1-3
CDR3: CASSTNRLLSGNTIYF
DNA: TGTGCCAGTAGTACCAACAGATTACTCTCTGGAAACACCATATATTTT

D: TRBD1
V: TRBV27
size: NA
J: TRBJ1-1
CDR3: CASSLPPLTGQGRMNTEAFF
DNA: TGTGCCAGCAGTTTACCGCCCCTGACTGGACAGGGAAGAATGAACACTGAAGCTTTCTTT

D: TRBD2
V: TRBV20-1
size: NA
J: TRBJ2-5
CDR3: CSASPGTSKETQYF
DNA: TGCAGTGCTAGTCCCGGGACTAGCAAAGAGACCCAGTACTTC

D: TRBD1
V: TRBV6-5
size: NA
J: TRBJ2-3
CDR3: CASSWGTGSTDTQYF
DNA: TGTGCCAGCAGTTGGGGGACAGGTTCCACAGATACGCAGTATTTT

D: NA
V: TRBV5-6
size: NA
J: TRBJ1-4
CDR3: CASSLYTEKLFF
DNA: TGTGCCAGCAGCTTGTACACAGAAAAACTGTTTTTT

D: TRBD2
V: TRBV7-6
size: NA
J: TRBJ2-1
CDR3: CASSYGLAGLSSYNEQFF
DNA: TGTGCCAGCAGCTACGGACTAGCGGGTCTTTCCTCCTACAATGAGCAGTTCTTC

D: TRBD2
V: TRBV19
size: few
J: TRBJ2-2
CDR3: CASSTSGANTGELFF
DNA: TGTGCCAGTAGTACTAGCGGGGCGAACACCGGGGAGCTGTTTTTT

D: NA
V: TRBV4-3
size: NA
J: TRBJ2-7
CDR3: CASSQVRGYEQYF
DNA: TGCGCCAGCAGCCAAGTAAGGGGCTACGAGCAGTACTTC

D: NA
V: TRBV3-1/TRBV3-2
size: NA
J: TRBJ1-5
CDR3: CASSPQPPGVGQPQHF
DNA: TGTGCCAGCAGCCCCCAACCCCCCGGGGTGGGTCAGCCCCAGCATTTT